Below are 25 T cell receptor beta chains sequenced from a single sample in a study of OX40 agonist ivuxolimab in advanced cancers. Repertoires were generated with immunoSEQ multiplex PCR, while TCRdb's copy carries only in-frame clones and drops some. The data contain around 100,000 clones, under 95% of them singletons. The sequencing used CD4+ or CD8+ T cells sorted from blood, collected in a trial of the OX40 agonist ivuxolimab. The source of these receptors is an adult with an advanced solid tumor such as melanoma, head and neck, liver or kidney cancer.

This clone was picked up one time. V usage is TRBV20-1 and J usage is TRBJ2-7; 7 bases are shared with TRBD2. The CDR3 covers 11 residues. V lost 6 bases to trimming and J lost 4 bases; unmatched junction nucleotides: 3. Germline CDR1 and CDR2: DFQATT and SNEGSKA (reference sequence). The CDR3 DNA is TGCAGTGCAGGGAGGGGTTACGAGCAGTACTTC. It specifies CSAGRGYEQYF.

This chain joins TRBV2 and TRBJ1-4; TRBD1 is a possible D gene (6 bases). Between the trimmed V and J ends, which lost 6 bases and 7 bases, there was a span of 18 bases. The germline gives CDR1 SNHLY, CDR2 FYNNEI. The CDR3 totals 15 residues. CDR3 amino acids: CASSAYRAVGEKLFF. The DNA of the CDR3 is TGTGCCAGCAGCGCCTACAGGGCTGTCGGTGAAAAACTGTTTTTT.

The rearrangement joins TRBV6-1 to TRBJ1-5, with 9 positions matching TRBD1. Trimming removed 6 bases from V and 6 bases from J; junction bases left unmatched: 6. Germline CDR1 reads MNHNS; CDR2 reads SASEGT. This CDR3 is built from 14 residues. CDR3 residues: CASRPQGAGQPQHF. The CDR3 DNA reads TGTGCCAGCAGGCCACAGGGGGCAGGTCAGCCCCAGCATTTT.

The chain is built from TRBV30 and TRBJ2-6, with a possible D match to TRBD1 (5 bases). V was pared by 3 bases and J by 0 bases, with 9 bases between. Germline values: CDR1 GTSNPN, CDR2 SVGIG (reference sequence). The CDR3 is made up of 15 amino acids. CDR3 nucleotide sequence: TGTGCCTGGAGGCAGGGCCTCTCTGGGGCCAACGTCCTGACTTTC. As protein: CAWRQGLSGANVLTF.

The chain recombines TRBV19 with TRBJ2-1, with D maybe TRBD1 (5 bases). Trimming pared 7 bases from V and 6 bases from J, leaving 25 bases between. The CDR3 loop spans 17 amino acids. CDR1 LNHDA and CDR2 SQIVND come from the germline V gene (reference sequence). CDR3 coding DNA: TGTGCCAGTACTCACCTCCGTCGAGACACAGGAGTCAATGAGCAGTTCTTC. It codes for CASTHLRRDTGVNEQFF.

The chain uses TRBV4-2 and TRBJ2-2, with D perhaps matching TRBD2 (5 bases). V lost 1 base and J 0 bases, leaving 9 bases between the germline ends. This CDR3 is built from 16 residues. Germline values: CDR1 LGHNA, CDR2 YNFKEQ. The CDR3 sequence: CASSQAQLANTGELFF. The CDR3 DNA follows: TGTGCCAGCAGCCAAGCACAACTAGCGAACACCGGGGAGCTGTTTTTT.

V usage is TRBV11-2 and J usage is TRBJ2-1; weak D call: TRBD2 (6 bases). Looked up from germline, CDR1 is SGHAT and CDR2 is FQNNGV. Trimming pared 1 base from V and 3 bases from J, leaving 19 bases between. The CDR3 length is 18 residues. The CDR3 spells CASSLGLRTPRGYNEQFF. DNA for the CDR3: TGTGCCAGCAGCTTAGGCCTAAGAACGCCGCGGGGCTACAATGAGCAGTTCTTC.

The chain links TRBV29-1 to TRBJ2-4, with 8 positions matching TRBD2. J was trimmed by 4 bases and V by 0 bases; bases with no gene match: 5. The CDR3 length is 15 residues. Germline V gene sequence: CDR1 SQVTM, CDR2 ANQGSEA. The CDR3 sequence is CSVEDRLAGKNIQYF. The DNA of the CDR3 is TGCAGCGTTGAAGATAGGCTAGCGGGTAAAAACATTCAGTACTTC.

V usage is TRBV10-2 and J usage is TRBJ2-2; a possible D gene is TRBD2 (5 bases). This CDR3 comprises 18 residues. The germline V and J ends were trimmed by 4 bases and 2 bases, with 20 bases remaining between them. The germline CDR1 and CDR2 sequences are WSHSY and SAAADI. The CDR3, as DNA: TGCGCCAGCAGTGGGGAGTTTATATCTCTTGCTAACACCGGGGAGCTGTTTTTT. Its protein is CASSGEFISLANTGELFF.

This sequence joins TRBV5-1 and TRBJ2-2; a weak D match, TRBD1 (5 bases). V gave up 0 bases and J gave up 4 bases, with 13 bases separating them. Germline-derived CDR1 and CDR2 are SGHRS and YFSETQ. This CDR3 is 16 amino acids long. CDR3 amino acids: CASSLEGQGGTGELFF. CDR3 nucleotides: TGCGCCAGCAGCTTGGAAGGCCAGGGCGGCACCGGGGAGCTGTTTTTT.

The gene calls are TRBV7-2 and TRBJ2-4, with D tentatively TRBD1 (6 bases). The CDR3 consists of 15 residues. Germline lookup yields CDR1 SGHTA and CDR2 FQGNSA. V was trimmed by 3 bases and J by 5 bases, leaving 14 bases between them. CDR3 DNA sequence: TGTGCCAGCAGCTTTCCCACCAGGGGTCAAAACATTCAGTACTTC. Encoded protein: CASSFPTRGQNIQYF.

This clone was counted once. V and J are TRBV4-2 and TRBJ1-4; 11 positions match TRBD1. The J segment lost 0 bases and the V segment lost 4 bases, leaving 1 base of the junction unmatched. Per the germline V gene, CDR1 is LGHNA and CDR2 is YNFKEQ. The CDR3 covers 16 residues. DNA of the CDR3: TGTGCCAGCAGCCGGACAGGGGGCTCAACTAATGAAAAACTGTTTTTT. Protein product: CASSRTGGSTNEKLFF.

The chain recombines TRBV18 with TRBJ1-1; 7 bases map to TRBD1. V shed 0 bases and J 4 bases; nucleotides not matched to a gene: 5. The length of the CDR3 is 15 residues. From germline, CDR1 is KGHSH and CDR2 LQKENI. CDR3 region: CASSPPARGVTEAFF. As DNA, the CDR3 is TGTGCCAGCTCACCACCGGCCAGGGGGGTCACTGAAGCTTTCTTT. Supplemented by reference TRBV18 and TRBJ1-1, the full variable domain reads NAGVMQNPRHLVRRRGQEARLRCSPMKGHSHVYWYRQLPEEGLKFMVYLQKENIIDESGMPKERFSAEFPKEGPSILRIQQVVRGDSAAYFCASSPPARGVTEAFFGQGTRLTVV.

This CDR3 reads CAGQLDSSPLHF. The CDR3 DNA sequence: TGTGCCGGGCAGCTTGATTCTTCACCCCTCCACTTT. The chain recombines TRBV30 with TRBJ1-6; D is unclear. From germline, CDR1 is GTSNPN and CDR2 SVGIG (reference sequence). The ends were cut back, 8 bases at V and 9 bases at J, with 14 bases in the middle. This CDR3 comprises 12 residues.

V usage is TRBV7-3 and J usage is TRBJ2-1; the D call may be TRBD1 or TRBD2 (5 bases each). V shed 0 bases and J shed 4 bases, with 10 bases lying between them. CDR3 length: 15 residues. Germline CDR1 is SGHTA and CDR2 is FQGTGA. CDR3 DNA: TGTGCCAGCAGCTTAACCGGGACCCCGTACAATGAGCAGTTCTTC. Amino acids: CASSLTGTPYNEQFF.

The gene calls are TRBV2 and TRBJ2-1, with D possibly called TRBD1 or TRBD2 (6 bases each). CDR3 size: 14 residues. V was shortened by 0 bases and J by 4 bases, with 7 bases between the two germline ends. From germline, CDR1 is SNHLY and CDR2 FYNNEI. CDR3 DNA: TGTGCCAGCAGTGAAGCAGGGGGGTACAATGAGCAGTTCTTC. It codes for CASSEAGGYNEQFF.

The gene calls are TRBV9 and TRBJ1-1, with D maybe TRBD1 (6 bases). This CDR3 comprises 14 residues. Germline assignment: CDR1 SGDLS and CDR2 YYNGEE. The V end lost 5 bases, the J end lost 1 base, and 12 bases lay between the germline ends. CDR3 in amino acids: CASSSGERNTEAFF. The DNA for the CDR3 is TGTGCCAGCAGTTCAGGGGAACGGAACACTGAAGCTTTCTTT.

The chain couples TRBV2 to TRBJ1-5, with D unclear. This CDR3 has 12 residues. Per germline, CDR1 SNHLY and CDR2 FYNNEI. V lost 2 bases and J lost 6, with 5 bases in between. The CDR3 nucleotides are TGTGCCAGCAGTGAACAGTCTCAGCCCCAGCATTTT. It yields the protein CASSEQSQPQHF. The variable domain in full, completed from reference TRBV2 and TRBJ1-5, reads EPEVTQTPSHQVTQMGQEVILRCVPISNHLYFYWYRQILGQKVEFLVSFYNNEISEKSEIFDDQFSVERPDGSNFTLKIRSTKLEDSAMYFCASSEQSQPQHFGDGTRLSIL.

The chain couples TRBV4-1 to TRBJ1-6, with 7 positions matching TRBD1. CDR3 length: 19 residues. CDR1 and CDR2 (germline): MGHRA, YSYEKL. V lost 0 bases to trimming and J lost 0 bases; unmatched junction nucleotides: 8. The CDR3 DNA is TGCGCCAGCAGCCAAGATCTTGGGACAGCTAGCTCCTATAATTCACCCCTCCACTTT. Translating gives CASSQDLGTASSYNSPLHF.

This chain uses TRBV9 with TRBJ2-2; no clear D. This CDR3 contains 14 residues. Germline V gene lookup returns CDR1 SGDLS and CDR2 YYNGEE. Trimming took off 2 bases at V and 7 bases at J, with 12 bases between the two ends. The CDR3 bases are TGTGCCAGCAGCGTCAGGACCATGGGCGGGGAGCTGTTTTTT. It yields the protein CASSVRTMGGELFF. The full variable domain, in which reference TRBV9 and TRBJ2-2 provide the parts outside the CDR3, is DSGVTQTPKHLITATGQRVTLRCSPRSGDLSVYWYQQSLDQGLQFLIQYYNGEERAKGNILERFSAQQFPDLHSELNLSSLELGDSALYFCASSVRTMGGELFFGEGSRLTVL.

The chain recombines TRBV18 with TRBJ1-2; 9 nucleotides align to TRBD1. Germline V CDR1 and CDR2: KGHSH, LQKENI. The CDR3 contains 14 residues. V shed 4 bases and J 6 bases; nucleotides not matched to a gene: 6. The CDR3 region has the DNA TGTGCCAGCTCACTAACAGGGGGCGAAAATGGCTACACCTTC. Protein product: CASSLTGGENGYTF.

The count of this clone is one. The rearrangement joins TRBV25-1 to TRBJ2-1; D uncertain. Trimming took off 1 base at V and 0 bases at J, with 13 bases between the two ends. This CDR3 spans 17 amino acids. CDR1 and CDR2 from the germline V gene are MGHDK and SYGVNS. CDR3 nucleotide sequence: TGTGCCAGCAGTGAATCCGGGCGCCCTAGCTCCTACAATGAGCAGTTCTTC. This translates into CASSESGRPSSYNEQFF.

In DNA, the CDR3 is TGTGCCAGCAGCGTACGGTTTAGCGGGAGTTACAATGAGCAGTTCTTC. It is translated as CASSVRFSGSYNEQFF. This chain joins TRBV9 and TRBJ2-1, with 9 positions matching TRBD2. The CDR3 spans 16 residues. The germline V gene encodes CDR1 SGDLS and CDR2 YYNGEE. J was trimmed by 4 bases and V by 1 base; bases with no gene match: 6.

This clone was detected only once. This chain's CDR3 is CAWSNRGGMNTEAFF. In DNA, the CDR3 is TGTGCCTGGAGTAACAGGGGGGGCATGAACACTGAAGCTTTCTTT. The chain joins TRBV30 to TRBJ1-1, with 8 bases identical to TRBD1. The CDR3 sequence is 15 residues long. From germline, CDR1 is GTSNPN and CDR2 SVGIG (reference sequence). J lost 0 bases, V lost 2 bases, and 5 bases had no gene match.

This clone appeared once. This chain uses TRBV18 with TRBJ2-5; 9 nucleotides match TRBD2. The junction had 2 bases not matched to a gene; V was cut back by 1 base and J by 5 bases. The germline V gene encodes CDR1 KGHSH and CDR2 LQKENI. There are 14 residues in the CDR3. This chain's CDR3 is CASSPRGGDETQYF. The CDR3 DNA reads TGTGCCAGCTCACCACGCGGGGGGGACGAGACCCAGTACTTC.